The entry that follows covers one TCR beta chain sequence. V gave up 7 bases and J gave up 5 bases, with 14 bases separating them. The germline V gene encodes CDR1 MNHEY and CDR2 SVGAGI. The CDR3 has 14 residues. The data derive from a study of T cells in tuberculosis. The wider study: A South African cohort included IGRA-negative adolescents, latently infected IGRA-positive adolescents and adults with active tuberculosis.

The table came from immunoSEQ multiplex PCR; TCRdb's copy has only in-frame clones and leaves some out. In the table there are 6,500 to 9,500 clones, roughly 94% of which are singletons. Sample: PBMCs. This chain joins TRBV6-5 and TRBJ2-2; weak D call: TRBD1 (6 bases). The sequence was collected from an adult with tuberculosis. In DNA, the CDR3 is TGTGCCAGCATCCGATTCGACAGGACCGGGGAGCTGTTTTTT. It codes for CASIRFDRTGELFF.